This TCR beta chain emerged from a study of blood T cell repertoires in COVID-19. Assay used: immunoSEQ multiplex PCR; TCRdb lists only in-frame clones, some missing. The data contain around 100,000 clones, roughly 90% of them singletons. CDR3 length: 14 amino acids. V lost 7 bases, J lost 4 bases, and 14 bases lay in between. Germline V gene sequence: CDR1 LGHNA, CDR2 YNFKEQ. The TCR sequence derives from a human donor in a cohort sampled during active COVID-19. The material sequenced was peripheral blood. V gene TRBV4-2 combines with J gene TRBJ1-3; D not resolved. The CDR3 bases are TGTGCCAGCACGTCCCGGGAACTCGGAAACACCATATATTTT. Its translation: CASTSRELGNTIYF.